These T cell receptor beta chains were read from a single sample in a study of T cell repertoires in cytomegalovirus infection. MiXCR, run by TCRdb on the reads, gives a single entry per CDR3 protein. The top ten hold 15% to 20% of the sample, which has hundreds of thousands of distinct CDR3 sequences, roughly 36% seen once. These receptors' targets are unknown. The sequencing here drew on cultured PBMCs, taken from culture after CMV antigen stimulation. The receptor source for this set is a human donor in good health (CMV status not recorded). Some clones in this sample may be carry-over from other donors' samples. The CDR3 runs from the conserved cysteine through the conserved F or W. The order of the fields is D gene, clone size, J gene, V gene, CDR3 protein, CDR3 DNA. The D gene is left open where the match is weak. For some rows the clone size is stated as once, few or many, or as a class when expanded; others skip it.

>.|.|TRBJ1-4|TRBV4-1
CASSQVQENNEKLFF
TGCGCCAGCAGCCAAGTCCAGGAGAATAATGAAAAACTGTTTTTT
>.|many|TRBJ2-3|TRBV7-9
CASSTLSDTQYF
TGTGCCAGCAGCACACTGTCGGATACGCAGTATTTT
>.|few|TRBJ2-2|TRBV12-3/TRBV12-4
CASSLDLSAFTGELFF
TGTGCCAGCAGTTTAGATCTTTCCGCGTTCACCGGGGAGCTGTTTTTT
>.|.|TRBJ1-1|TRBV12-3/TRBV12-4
CASSPLRADTEAFF
TGTGCCAGCAGTCCCCTCCGGGCGGACACTGAAGCTTTCTTT
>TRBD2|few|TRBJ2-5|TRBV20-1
CSATGTSGRVRETQYF
TGCAGTGCCACGGGGACTAGCGGGAGGGTGCGGGAGACCCAGTACTTC
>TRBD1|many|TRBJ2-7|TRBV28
CASSLFGLRDRIPYEQYF
TGTGCCAGCAGTTTATTCGGCCTCCGGGACAGGATTCCCTACGAGCAGTACTTC
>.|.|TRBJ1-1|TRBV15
CATSRVLAERGTEAFF
TGTGCCACCAGCAGAGTATTAGCGGAGAGAGGCACTGAAGCTTTCTTT
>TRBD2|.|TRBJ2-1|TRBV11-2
CASSSGLAGGPSYNEQFF
TGTGCCAGCAGCTCGGGACTAGCGGGAGGGCCCTCCTACAATGAGCAGTTCTTC
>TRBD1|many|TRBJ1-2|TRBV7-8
CASSLERTGGIYGYTF
TGTGCCAGCAGCTTAGAACGGACAGGGGGTATCTATGGCTACACCTTC
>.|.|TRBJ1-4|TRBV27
CASSPTGRIYSNEKLFF
TGTGCCAGCAGTCCAACCGGGAGAATATACTCGAATGAAAAACTGTTTTTT
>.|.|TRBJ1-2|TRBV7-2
CASSLSGGTYGYTF
TGTGCCAGCAGCTTATCCGGGGGGACCTATGGCTACACCTTC
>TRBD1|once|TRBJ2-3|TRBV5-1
CASRSGTGTGGTQYF
TGCGCCAGCAGATCCGGGACAGGTACAGGGGGTACGCAGTATTTT
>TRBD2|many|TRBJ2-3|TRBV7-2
CASSPYILGGGKSTDTQYF
TGTGCCAGCAGCCCTTATATTCTAGGCGGGGGGAAATCCACAGATACGCAGTATTTT
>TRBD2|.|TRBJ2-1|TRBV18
CASSPGRGFLNEQFF
TGTGCCAGCTCACCAGGGCGGGGGTTCCTCAATGAGCAGTTCTTC
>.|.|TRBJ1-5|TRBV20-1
CSARDPRGASNSNQPQHF
TGCAGTGCTAGAGATCCCAGGGGCGCTTCGAATAGCAATCAGCCCCAGCATTTT
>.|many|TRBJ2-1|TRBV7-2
CASSLAQGSEQFF
TGTGCCAGCAGCTTAGCCCAGGGTAGCGAGCAGTTCTTC
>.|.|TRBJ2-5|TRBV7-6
CASSPSYSQETQYF
TGTGCCAGCAGCCCTAGCTACTCTCAAGAGACCCAGTACTTC
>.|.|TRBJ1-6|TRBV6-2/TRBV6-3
CASSQHASPLHF
TGTGCCAGCAGTCAGCACGCCTCACCCCTCCACTTT
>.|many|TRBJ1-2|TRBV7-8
CASSPRTGASGYTF
TGTGCCAGCAGCCCCCGAACTGGGGCGTCGGGCTACACCTTC
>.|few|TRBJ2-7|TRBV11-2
CASSKEGSEQYF
TGTGCCAGCAGCAAAGAGGGGAGCGAGCAGTACTTC
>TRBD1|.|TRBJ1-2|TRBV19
CASTQDRGDYGYTF
TGTGCCAGTACACAGGACAGGGGAGACTATGGCTACACCTTC
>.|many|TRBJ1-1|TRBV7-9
CASSLVFSAEAFF
TGTGCCAGCAGCTTAGTCTTTAGCGCTGAAGCTTTCTTT
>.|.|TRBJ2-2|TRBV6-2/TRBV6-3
CASSYSKAGPNTGELFF
TGTGCCAGCAGTTACTCGAAGGCGGGACCTAACACCGGGGAGCTGTTTTTT
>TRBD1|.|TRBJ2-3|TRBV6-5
CASSYVAGQGGHTDTQYF
TGTGCCAGCAGTTATGTGGCTGGACAGGGAGGTCACACAGATACGCAGTATTTT